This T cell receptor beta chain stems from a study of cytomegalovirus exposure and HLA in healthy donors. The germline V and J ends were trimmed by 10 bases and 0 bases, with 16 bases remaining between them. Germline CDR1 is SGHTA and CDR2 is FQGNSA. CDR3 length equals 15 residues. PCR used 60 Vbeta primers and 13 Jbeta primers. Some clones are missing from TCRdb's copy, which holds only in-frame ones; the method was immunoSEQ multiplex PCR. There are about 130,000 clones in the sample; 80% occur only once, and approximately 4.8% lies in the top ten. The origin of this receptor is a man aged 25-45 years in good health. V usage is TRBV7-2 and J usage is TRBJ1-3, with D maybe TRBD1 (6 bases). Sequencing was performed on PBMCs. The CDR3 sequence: CAISQGLGSGNTIYF. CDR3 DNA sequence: TGTGCCATTTCACAGGGTTTGGGCTCTGGAAACACCATATATTTT.